The 25 T cell receptor beta chains below were found in one sample sequenced in a study of siplizumab effects on memory and regulatory T cells. TCRdb keeps only in-frame clones here, not all; method: immunoSEQ multiplex PCR. Among approximately 92,000 clones, over 90% were seen once, and the ten largest hold 1% to 1.5%. Material for sequencing was non-Treg CD4+ T cells sorted from blood. These receptors were collected from a human donor in good health.

The CDR3 loop is CASSFSSWRRLSSNQPQHF. The DNA for the CDR3 is TGTGCCAGCAGTTTTTCGTCGTGGAGGAGGTTGTCTAGCAATCAGCCCCAGCATTTT. This chain links TRBV28 with TRBJ1-5, with no clear D. The CDR3 extends over 19 amino acids. Germline CDR1 is MDHEN and CDR2 is SYDVKM. Trimming removed 3 bases from V and 0 bases from J, with 21 bases in between.

This sequence joins TRBV5-1 and TRBJ1-4, with D unresolved. The V gene lost 0 bases and the J gene lost 3 bases, with 6 bases spanning the gap. Germline V lookup: CDR1 SGHRS, CDR2 YFSETQ. The CDR3 consists of 14 residues. The CDR3 nucleotides read TGCGCCAGCAGCTTGGAACGGGCTAATGAAAAACTGTTTTTT. As protein: CASSLERANEKLFF.

V is TRBV30 and J is TRBJ1-6; D perhaps matches TRBD1 (5 bases). V lost 3 bases, J lost 7 bases, and 10 bases lay in between. The CDR3 is 13 amino acids. CDR1 is GTSNPN, CDR2 SVGIG, per germline (reference sequence). The CDR3 region is CAWRGPRNSPLHF. The CDR3 nucleotides read TGTGCCTGGAGGGGACCGAGAAATTCACCCCTCCACTTT.

This chain joins TRBV5-1 and TRBJ2-1; the D gene is possibly TRBD2 (6 bases). The CDR3 loop spans 16 amino acids. With 0 bases removed from V and 8 bases from J, the gap between germline ends came to 18 bases. The germline CDR1 and CDR2 sequences are SGHRS and YFSETQ. CDR3 coding DNA: TGCGCCAGCAGCTTGGGTCTCCGGGGGTCGGTCGATGAGCAGTTCTTC. Its translation: CASSLGLRGSVDEQFF.

V and J are TRBV27 and TRBJ2-3; no definite D call. Per germline, CDR1 MNHEY and CDR2 SMNVEV (reference sequence). CDR3 length equals 16 residues. V lost 5 bases to trimming and J lost 0 bases, with 15 bases between them. Here the CDR3 DNA reads TGTGCCAGCAGTGTCCGACTGCCAGAAAGCACAGATACGCAGTATTTT. Translated: CASSVRLPESTDTQYF.

The rearrangement joins TRBV11-2 to TRBJ2-1; possibly TRBD2 for D (5 bases). V was clipped by 6 bases and J by 9 bases, with 21 bases between them. Germline lookup yields CDR1 SGHAT and CDR2 FQNNGV. The CDR3 sequence is 15 residues long. CDR3 loop: CASSKYSQKGGEQFF. The DNA of the CDR3 is TGTGCCAGCAGTAAATACAGCCAGAAAGGAGGTGAGCAGTTCTTC.

This clone has a single count. One junction end disagrees with the germline gene, perhaps due to a read error. V and J are TRBV30 and TRBJ1-2, with D perhaps matching TRBD1 (6 bases). The CDR3 is 14 residues long. Germline V gives CDR1 GTSNPN, CDR2 SVGIG (reference sequence). The CDR3 protein is CAWNKDTGSRIVHF. CDR3 coding DNA: TGTGCCTGGAATAAGGACACAGGGAGTCGGATAGTTCACTTC.

This rearrangement joins TRBV19 to TRBJ1-2, with 7 nucleotides matching TRBD1. CDR1 and CDR2 (germline): LNHDA, SQIVND (reference sequence). The CDR3 runs 15 residues. Unmatched junction bases numbered 10, after V lost 9 bases and J lost 0 bases. Here the CDR3 reads CASTTRDSSNYGYTF. The DNA for the CDR3 is TGTGCCAGCACGACCCGGGACAGCTCTAACTATGGCTACACCTTC.

V and J are TRBV28 and TRBJ1-2, with D tentatively TRBD1 (5 bases). Germline CDR1 and CDR2: MDHEN and SYDVKM. CDR3 size: 13 residues. The V end was cut by 8 bases, the J end by 6 bases, with 16 bases between. The CDR3 reads CASSPTDRHGYTF. The CDR3 DNA follows: TGTGCCAGCTCCCCGACAGACCGCCATGGCTACACCTTC.

This chain connects TRBV28 to TRBJ2-5; TRBD2 matches 10 bases. V gave up 6 bases and J gave up 1 base; unmatched junction bases: 17. Germline V lookup: CDR1 MDHEN, CDR2 SYDVKM. This CDR3 region has 19 residues. The CDR3 sequence is CASRTDRRTPSGSQETQYF. CDR3 DNA sequence: TGTGCCAGCAGAACGGACAGGAGAACCCCTAGCGGGAGCCAAGAGACCCAGTACTTC.

The table lists this clone with a count of one. This chain joins TRBV11-2 and TRBJ2-1, with 10 positions matching TRBD2. The CDR3 runs to 15 residues. The V gene end was trimmed by 5 bases and the J gene end by 4 bases; junction bases not matched to a gene: 5. Germline V gene data show CDR1 as SGHAT and CDR2 as FQNNGV. The CDR3 region is CASSLGTSVYNEQFF. DNA of the CDR3: TGTGCCAGCAGCCTCGGGACTAGCGTTTACAATGAGCAGTTCTTC.

The chain recombines TRBV18 with TRBJ2-6, with no clear D. This CDR3 has 15 residues. V was pared by 3 bases and J by 1 base, with 7 bases between. Germline V gene lookup returns CDR1 KGHSH and CDR2 LQKENI. This chain's CDR3 is CASSPMNSGANVLTF. CDR3 nucleotides: TGTGCCAGCTCACCTATGAATTCTGGGGCCAACGTCCTGACTTTC.

This clone was seen only once. V and J are TRBV25-1 and TRBJ2-5, with 7 bases aligning to TRBD1. Germline V gene lookup returns CDR1 MGHDK and CDR2 SYGVNS. The CDR3 totals 14 residues. J gave up 2 bases and V 2 bases, and 2 bases lay outside the gene matches. CDR3 sequence: CASSEPGQQETQYF. As DNA, the CDR3 is TGTGCCAGCAGTGAACCGGGACAGCAAGAGACCCAGTACTTC.

The chain combines TRBV6-6 with TRBJ1-5; the match to TRBD1 covers 9 bases. The CDR3 sequence is 15 residues long. With 6 bases clipped from V and 6 bases from J, the junction kept 9 bases outside the gene matches. CDR1 and CDR2 from the germline V gene are MNHNY and SVGAGI (reference sequence). Written as DNA, the CDR3 is TGTGCCAGCAGGGCCGGGACAGGGAGGGGTCAGCCCCAGCATTTT. Translating gives CASRAGTGRGQPQHF.

The chain couples TRBV7-9 to TRBJ2-3; TRBD2 agrees at 8 bases. CDR3 length: 17 residues. V dropped 5 bases and J dropped 4; count of bases not matched to a gene: 14. CDR1 is SEHNR and CDR2 is FQNEAQ in the germline V gene (reference sequence). The CDR3 is CASSPRGVDSPADTQYF. Written as DNA, the CDR3 is TGTGCCAGCAGCCCGCGGGGGGTAGATAGCCCCGCAGATACGCAGTATTTT.

The chain recombines TRBV30 with TRBJ1-2; D is undetermined. The CDR3 extends over 10 amino acids. V shed 5 bases and J shed 5 bases, with 6 bases lying between them. Germline lookup yields CDR1 GTSNPN and CDR2 SVGIG (reference sequence). The DNA of the CDR3 is TGTGCCTGGGAAAAGTATGGCTACACCTTC. Translated, it gives CAWEKYGYTF. Full variable domain (missing parts from reference TRBV30 and TRBJ1-2): SQTIHQWPATLVQPVGSPLSLECTVEGTSNPNLYWYRQAAGRGLQLLFYSVGIGQISSEVPQNLSASRPQDRQFILSSKKLLLSDSGFYLCAWEKYGYTFGSGTRLTVV.

The chain uses TRBV5-1 and TRBJ1-3; the D gene is possibly TRBD1 (5 bases). CDR1 and CDR2 from the germline V gene are SGHRS and YFSETQ. The ends were cut back, 0 bases at V and 0 bases at J, with 22 bases in the middle. The CDR3 has 20 amino acids. The CDR3 sequence: CASSLAGGIITTSSGNTIYF. The CDR3 region has the DNA TGCGCCAGCAGCTTGGCGGGGGGAATAATTACGACGAGCTCTGGAAACACCATATATTTT.

The chain uses TRBV27 and TRBJ2-3, with D possibly matching TRBD1 (6 bases). CDR3 length equals 16 residues. V lost 6 bases and J 2 bases, leaving 18 bases between the germline ends. Per the germline V gene, CDR1 is MNHEY and CDR2 is SMNVEV (reference sequence). In DNA form, the CDR3 reads TGTGCCAGCAGACTTACAGGGATGAGATACACAGATACGCAGTATTTT. Amino acids: CASRLTGMRYTDTQYF.

The rearrangement uses TRBV28 and TRBJ2-1, with unresolved D. This CDR3 has 16 amino acids. CDR1 and CDR2 (germline): MDHEN, SYDVKM. Trimming cost V 4 bases and J 2 bases, with 15 bases left between them. CDR3 DNA sequence: TGTGCCAGCAGTTCGGACGAAGGGTTGGCCTACAATGAGCAGTTCTTC. It specifies CASSSDEGLAYNEQFF.

The V call is TRBV11-2, the J call TRBJ1-3; TRBD1 agrees at 8 bases. Losses at the gene ends were 4 bases for V and 2 bases for J; bases not matched to a gene: 4. Germline CDR1 reads SGHAT; CDR2 reads FQNNGV. The CDR3 contains 15 residues. DNA for the CDR3: TGTGCCAGCAGCTCCCAGGGGGCAACTGGAAACACCATATATTTT. Its protein is CASSSQGATGNTIYF.

This sequence joins TRBV30 and TRBJ1-5; maybe TRBD1 (5 bases). There are 13 residues in the CDR3. Per the germline V gene, CDR1 is GTSNPN and CDR2 is SVGIG (reference sequence). Between the trimmed V and J ends, which lost 5 bases and 0 bases, there was a span of 8 bases. Here the CDR3 reads CAWGGISNQPQHF. The CDR3 DNA follows: TGTGCCTGGGGGGGGATTAGCAATCAGCCCCAGCATTTT.

The chain carries TRBV7-9 and TRBJ1-5; D unresolved. V lost 3 bases to trimming and J lost 2 bases, with 8 bases between them. The CDR3 contains 14 residues. Germline lookup yields CDR1 SEHNR and CDR2 FQNEAQ (reference sequence). CDR3 coding DNA: TGTGCCAGCAGCTTTGCCGAAGGCAATCAGCCCCAGCATTTT. Its translation: CASSFAEGNQPQHF.

This clone was recorded only once. The V call is TRBV27, the J call TRBJ2-1; the D is unclear. The length of the CDR3 is 16 residues. Trimming cost V 0 bases and J 0 bases, with 9 bases left between them. The germline gives CDR1 MNHEY, CDR2 SMNVEV (reference sequence). This chain's CDR3 is CASSLSHSPSYNEQFF. The DNA for the CDR3 is TGTGCCAGCAGTTTATCACACAGCCCCTCCTACAATGAGCAGTTCTTC.

This rearrangement joins TRBV6-5 to TRBJ2-7; tentatively, D is TRBD2 (5 bases). V shed 7 bases and J shed 4 bases, with 14 bases lying between them. Germline CDR1 MNHEY, CDR2 SVGAGI. This CDR3 comprises 13 residues. The CDR3 DNA is TGTGCCAGCAAAACCCCGGGGTCATACGAGCAGTACTTC. Translated: CASKTPGSYEQYF.

The chain employs TRBV4-2 and TRBJ2-5; no definite D call. CDR1 and CDR2 (germline): LGHNA, YNFKEQ. V was pared by 1 base and J by 2 bases, with 14 bases between. The CDR3 is 16 amino acids. The CDR3 spells CASSQGPGRPQETQYF. The CDR3 region has the DNA TGTGCCAGCAGCCAAGGTCCTGGCAGACCACAAGAGACCCAGTACTTC.